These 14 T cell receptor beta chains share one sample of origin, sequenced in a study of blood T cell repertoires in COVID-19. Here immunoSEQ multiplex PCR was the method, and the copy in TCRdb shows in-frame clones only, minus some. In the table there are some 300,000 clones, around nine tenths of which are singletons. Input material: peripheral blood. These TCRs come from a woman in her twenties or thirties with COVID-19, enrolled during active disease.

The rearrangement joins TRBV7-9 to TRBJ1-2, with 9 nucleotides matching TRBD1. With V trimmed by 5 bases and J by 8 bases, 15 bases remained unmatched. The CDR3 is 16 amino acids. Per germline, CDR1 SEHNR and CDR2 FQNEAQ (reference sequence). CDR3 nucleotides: TGTGCCAGCAGCCCATGGACAGGGGCCCGGCTTCGGGGCTACACCTTC. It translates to CASSPWTGARLRGYTF.

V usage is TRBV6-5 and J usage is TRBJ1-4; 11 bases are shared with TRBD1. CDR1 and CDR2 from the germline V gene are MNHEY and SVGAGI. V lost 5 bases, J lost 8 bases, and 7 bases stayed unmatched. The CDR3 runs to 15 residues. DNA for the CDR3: TGTGCCAGCAGTCCCGGACAGGGGGCACGAGAAAAACTGTTTTTT. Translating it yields CASSPGQGAREKLFF.

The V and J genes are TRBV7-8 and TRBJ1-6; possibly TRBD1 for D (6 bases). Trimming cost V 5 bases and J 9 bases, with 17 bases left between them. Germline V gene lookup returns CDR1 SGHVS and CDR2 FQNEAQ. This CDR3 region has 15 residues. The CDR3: CASSLGGLKGSPLHF. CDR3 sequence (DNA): TGTGCCAGCAGCCTAGGGGGGCTCAAGGGTTCACCCCTCCACTTT. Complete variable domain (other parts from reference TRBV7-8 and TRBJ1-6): GAGVSQSPRYKVAKRGQDVALRCDPISGHVSLFWYQQALGQGPEFLTYFQNEAQLDKSGLPSDRFFAERPEGSVSTLKIQRTQQEDSAVYLCASSLGGLKGSPLHFGNGTRLTVT.

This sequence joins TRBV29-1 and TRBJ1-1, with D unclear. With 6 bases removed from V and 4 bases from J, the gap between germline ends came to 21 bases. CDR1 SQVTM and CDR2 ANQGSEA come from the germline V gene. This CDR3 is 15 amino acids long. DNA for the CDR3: TGCAGCGTCGACTCTGCGTATTCGGATGGCACTGAAGCTTTCTTT. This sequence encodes CSVDSAYSDGTEAFF.

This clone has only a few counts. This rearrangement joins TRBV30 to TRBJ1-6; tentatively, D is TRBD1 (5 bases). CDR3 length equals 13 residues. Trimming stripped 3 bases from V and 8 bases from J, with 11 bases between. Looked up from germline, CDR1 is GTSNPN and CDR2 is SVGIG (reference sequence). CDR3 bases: TGTGCCTGGAGGGAACGGGGGGATTCACCCCTCCACTTT. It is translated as CAWRERGDSPLHF.

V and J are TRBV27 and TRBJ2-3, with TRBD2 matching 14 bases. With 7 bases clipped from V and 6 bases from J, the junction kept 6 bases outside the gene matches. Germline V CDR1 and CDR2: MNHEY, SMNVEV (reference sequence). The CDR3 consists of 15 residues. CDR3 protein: CASIGTSGGVDTQYF. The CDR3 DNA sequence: TGTGCCAGCATAGGGACTAGCGGGGGTGTTGATACGCAGTATTTT.

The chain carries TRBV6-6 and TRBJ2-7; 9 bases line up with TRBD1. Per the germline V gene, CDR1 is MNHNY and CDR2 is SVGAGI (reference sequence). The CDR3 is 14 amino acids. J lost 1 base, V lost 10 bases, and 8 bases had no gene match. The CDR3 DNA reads TGTGCCACACGAACAGGGGGCTCTTCCTACGAGCAGTACTTC. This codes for CATRTGGSSYEQYF.

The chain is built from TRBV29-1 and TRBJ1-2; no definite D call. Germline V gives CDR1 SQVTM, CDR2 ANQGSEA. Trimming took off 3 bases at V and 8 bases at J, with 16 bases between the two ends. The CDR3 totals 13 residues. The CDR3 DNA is TGCAGCGTTGAGGGGAGCTCCATGGGGGGCTACACCTTC. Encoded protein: CSVEGSSMGGYTF.

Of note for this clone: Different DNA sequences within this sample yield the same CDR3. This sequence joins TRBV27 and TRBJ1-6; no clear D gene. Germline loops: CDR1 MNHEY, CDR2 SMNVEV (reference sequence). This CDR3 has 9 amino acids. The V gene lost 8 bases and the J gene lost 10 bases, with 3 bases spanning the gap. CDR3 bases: TGTGCCAGCGGCTCACCCCTCCACTTT. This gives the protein CASGSPLHF.

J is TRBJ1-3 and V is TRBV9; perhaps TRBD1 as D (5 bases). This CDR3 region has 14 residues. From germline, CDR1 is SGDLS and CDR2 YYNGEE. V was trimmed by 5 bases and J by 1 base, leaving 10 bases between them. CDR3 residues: CASRGGGSGNTIYF. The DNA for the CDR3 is TGTGCCAGCAGGGGTGGGGGGTCTGGAAACACCATATATTTT.

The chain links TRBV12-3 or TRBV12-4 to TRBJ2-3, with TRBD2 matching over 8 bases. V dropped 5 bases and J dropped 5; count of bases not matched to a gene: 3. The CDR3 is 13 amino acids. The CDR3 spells CASSLGTRDTQYF. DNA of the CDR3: TGTGCCAGCAGTCTAGGGACTAGAGATACGCAGTATTTT.

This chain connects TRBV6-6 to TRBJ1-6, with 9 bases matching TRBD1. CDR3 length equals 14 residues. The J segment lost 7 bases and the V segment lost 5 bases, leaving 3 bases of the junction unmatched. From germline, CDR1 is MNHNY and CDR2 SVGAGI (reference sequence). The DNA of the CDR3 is TGTGCCAGCAGTCCGGGACAGGGAAATTCACCCCTCCACTTT. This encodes CASSPGQGNSPLHF.

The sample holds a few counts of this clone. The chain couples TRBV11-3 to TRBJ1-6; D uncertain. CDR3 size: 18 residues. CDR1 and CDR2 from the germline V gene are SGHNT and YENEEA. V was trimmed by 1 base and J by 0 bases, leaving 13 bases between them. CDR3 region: CASSLAPSRGSYNSPLHF. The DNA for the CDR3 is TGTGCCAGCAGCTTAGCGCCGTCCCGGGGCTCCTATAATTCACCCCTCCACTTT.

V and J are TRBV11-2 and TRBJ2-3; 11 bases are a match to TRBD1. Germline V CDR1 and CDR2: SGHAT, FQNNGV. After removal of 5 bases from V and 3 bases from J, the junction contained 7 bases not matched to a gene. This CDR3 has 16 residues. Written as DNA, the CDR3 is TGTGCCAGCAGCATCAGTGGGACAGGGGGGACAGATACGCAGTATTTT. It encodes CASSISGTGGTDTQYF.